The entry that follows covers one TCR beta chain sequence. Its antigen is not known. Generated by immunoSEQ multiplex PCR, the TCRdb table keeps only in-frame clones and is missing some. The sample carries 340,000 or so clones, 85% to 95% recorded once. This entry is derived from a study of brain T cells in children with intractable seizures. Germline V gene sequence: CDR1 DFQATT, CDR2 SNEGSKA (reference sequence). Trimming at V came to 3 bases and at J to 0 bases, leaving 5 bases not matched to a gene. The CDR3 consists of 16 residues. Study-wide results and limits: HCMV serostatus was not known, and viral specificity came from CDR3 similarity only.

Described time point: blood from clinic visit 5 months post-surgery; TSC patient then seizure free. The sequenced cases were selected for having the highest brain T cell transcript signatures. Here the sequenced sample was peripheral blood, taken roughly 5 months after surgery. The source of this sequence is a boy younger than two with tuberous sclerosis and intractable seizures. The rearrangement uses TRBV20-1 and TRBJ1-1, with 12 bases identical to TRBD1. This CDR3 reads CSASGTGGRLNTEAFF. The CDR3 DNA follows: TGCAGTGCTAGTGGGACAGGGGGCAGATTGAACACTGAAGCTTTCTTT.